This T cell receptor beta chain was sequenced during a study of cytomegalovirus exposure and HLA in healthy donors. Findings and limits, study-wide: Analysis performed later found 16,951 TCR beta sequences associated with HLA alleles at 0.05 false discovery rate.

In the case of this clone: Its antigen is still unknown.

PCR amplification relied on 60 Vbeta primers (plus 13 Jbeta primers). TCRdb's copy holds only in-frame clones and misses some; the assay was immunoSEQ multiplex PCR. The sample carries approximately 160,000 clones, around 66% recorded once. Per the germline V gene, CDR1 is SGHAT and CDR2 is FQNNGV. CDR3 length: 12 residues. With 4 bases removed from V and 7 bases from J, the gap between germline ends came to 10 bases. V and J are TRBV11-2 and TRBJ1-1; D gene ambiguous. This receptor was obtained from a woman in her twenties or thirties in good health and CMV-seropositive. The sequenced sample consisted of PBMCs. CDR3 in DNA: TGTGCCAGCAGCTCAACAGTATATGAAGCTTTCTTT. It translates to CASSSTVYEAFF.